The 4 T cell receptor beta chains below were found in one sample sequenced in a study of metastatic and nonmetastatic thyroid tumors. No patient had received any treatment before thyroid surgery. TCRdb re-called the PCR reads through MiXCR. The sample records 25,000 to 40,000 clones, about 17% being singletons. The sequencing sample was made of blood. The source is a female donor with papillary thyroid cancer or a benign thyroid nodule (not recorded which). Some clones in this sample may be carry-over from other donors' samples.

This clone showed up many times. The same CDR3 also results from other DNA sequences found in this sample. J is TRBJ2-3 and V is TRBV9; D ambiguous. V was cut by 0 bases and J by 1 base, with 6 bases left in between. Germline V gene data show CDR1 as SGDLS and CDR2 as YYNGEE. This CDR3 comprises 14 residues. CDR3 coding DNA: TGTGCCAGCAGCGTAGGGTCGGGCACAGATACGCAGTATTTT. Protein: CASSVGSGTDTQYF.

This clone was seen repeatedly, ten times or more. CDR3 in DNA: TGTGCCAGCAGCGCCGTTCTAGCAACCCGAGGGAATGAGCAGTTCTTC. Translated: CASSAVLATRGNEQFF. The chain uses TRBV7-9 and TRBJ2-1; D is possibly TRBD2 (5 bases). The CDR3 sequence is 16 residues long. The V end was cut by 5 bases, the J end by 7 bases, with 21 bases between. CDR1 is SEHNR, CDR2 FQNEAQ, per germline (reference sequence). Full variable domain (missing parts from reference TRBV7-9 and TRBJ2-1): DTGVSQNPRHKITKRGQNVTFRCDPISEHNRLYWYRQTLGQGPEFLTYFQNEAQLEKSRLLSDRFSAERPKGSFSTLEIQRTEQGDSAMYLCASSAVLATRGNEQFFGPGTRLTVL.

This clone was observed at least ten times. The chain's CDR3 is CASSSKINQPQHF. CDR3 DNA: TGTGCCAGCAGCTCCAAAATCAATCAGCCCCAGCATTTT. The rearrangement joins TRBV7-2 to TRBJ1-5; D call uncertain. Looked up from germline, CDR1 is SGHTA and CDR2 is FQGNSA. V shed 4 bases and J shed 3 bases, with 7 bases lying between them. CDR3 length: 13 amino acids.

This clone was observed a handful of times. This may arise from a read error, as a much more abundant clone is one base away. The V and J genes are TRBV25-1 and TRBJ1-4; D gene uncertain. Trimming left V 3 bases short and J 8 bases short, with 10 bases between. Germline V CDR1 and CDR2: MGHDK, SYGVNS. CDR3 length: 13 residues. The DNA for the CDR3 is TGTGCCAGCAGTGAGGGGTTCGACGAAAAACTGTTTTTT. As protein: CASSEGFDEKLFF.